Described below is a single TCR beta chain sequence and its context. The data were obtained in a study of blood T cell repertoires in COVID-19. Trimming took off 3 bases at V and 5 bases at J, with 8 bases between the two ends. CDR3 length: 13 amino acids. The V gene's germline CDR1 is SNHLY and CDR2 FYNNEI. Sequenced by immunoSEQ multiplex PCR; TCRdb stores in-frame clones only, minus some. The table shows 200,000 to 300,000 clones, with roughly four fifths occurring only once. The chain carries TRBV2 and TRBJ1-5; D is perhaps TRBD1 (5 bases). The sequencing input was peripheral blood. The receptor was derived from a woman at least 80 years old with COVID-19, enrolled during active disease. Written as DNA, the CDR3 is TGTGCCAGCAGTGACTGGGGGGATCAGCCCCAGCATTTT. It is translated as CASSDWGDQPQHF. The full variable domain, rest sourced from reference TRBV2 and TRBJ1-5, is EPEVTQTPSHQVTQMGQEVILRCVPISNHLYFYWYRQILGQKVEFLVSFYNNEISEKSEIFDDQFSVERPDGSNFTLKIRSTKLEDSAMYFCASSDWGDQPQHFGDGTRLSIL.